The present T cell receptor (beta chain) was sequenced within a study of cytomegalovirus exposure and HLA in healthy donors. Study-level results: Analyzed later, association rates of TCRs varied across HLA loci, with DRB1 most and HLA-C fewest. A later analysis appeared to link common viral pathogens to several of the most significant clusters. Some V segments (TRBV6-2 and TRBV6-3 among them) were excluded as indistinguishable. A missense DCLRE1C variant was associated with V- and J-gene trimming of TCR beta chains in a later analysis, and an independent cohort replicated the association.

Germline CDR1 SGHDT, CDR2 YYEEEE. V lost 2 bases to trimming and J lost 0 bases; unmatched junction nucleotides: 7. The CDR3 is made up of 17 amino acids. For this clone: Antigen unknown.

PCR involved 60 Vbeta and 13 Jbeta primers. Sequencing used immunoSEQ multiplex PCR; TCRdb keeps in-frame clones, though not all of them. This table holds approximately 110,000 clones. The receptor's source is a man under 40 in good health and CMV-seronegative. Sequenced: PBMCs. The V and J genes are TRBV5-6 and TRBJ1-5, with TRBD1 matching 8 bases. The CDR3, as DNA: TGTGCCAGCAGCTTCGGACAGGGCCTTTATAGCAATCAGCCCCAGCATTTT. This codes for CASSFGQGLYSNQPQHF. Complete variable domain (other parts from reference TRBV5-6 and TRBJ1-5): DAGVTQSPTHLIKTRGQQVTLRCSPKSGHDTVSWYQQALGQGPQFIFQYYEEEERQRGNFPDRFSGHQFPNYSSELNVNALLLGDSALYLCASSFGQGLYSNQPQHFGDGTRLSIL.